Below, one T cell receptor beta chain is given with its context. This clone's antigen is unknown. No much larger clonotype is one base removed from it; base qualities were not supplied. Using the deep immunoSEQ assay, multiplex PCR amplified TCR CDR3 regions from genomic DNA. For each cell subset, the extracted genomic DNA was distributed evenly across all wells of several immunoSEQ 96-well plates, and each plate served as one replicate. For sorted subsets, 200 ng of genomic DNA, equivalent to 30,000 or so T cell genomes, went into each replicate PCR. Purified libraries were quantified with a Qubit 3.0 fluorometer, sized on a Bioanalyzer 2100, and re-quantified with the KAPA Library Quantification kit. Every immunoSEQ 96-well plate was sequenced on a separate single-read 150-cycle Illumina NextSeq 550 flow cell. Turning to the authors' computational methods: Because the immunoSEQ output included only junctional sequences and no quality scores, the filtering could not be the same as the filtering used for full-length reads. To assign V/J genes and CDR3, sequences were annotated using PyIR, a Python wrapper for IgBLAST v1.9, with IMGT germline references. Any read was removed if the V/J assignment was weak (E-value above 1e-6), the CDR3 was missing, or the read contained stop codons, out-of-frame junctions, or ambiguous translated residues. V3J clonotypes were defined as sequences sharing the same inferred V gene, J gene, and CDR3 amino acid sequence. Percentage overlap between repertoires was calculated by dividing the number of shared unique clonotypes by the size of the smaller repertoire. Richness of each repertoire was evaluated using RTK rarefaction, the Chao1 estimator, and Recon v2.1 estimates of unobserved clonotypes. OLGA was used to compute generation probabilities for all TCRbeta clonotypes that the gDNA method yielded from a handful of donors. The immuneACCESS repertoire file appears here via TCRdb, limited to in-frame rearrangements. These files lack a portion of the clones; in checked studies, under half of the deficit traces to unresolved V genes, and the cause of the others is not known. For V, J and clone size, that table is used; D and trimming come from the DNA. The sample yields about 1.9 million clones; just over 90% were counted once. Under 2% of the sample is in the top ten clones.

Including the terminal cysteine and phenylalanine, the CDR3 comprises 11 residues. Just the 33-base CDR3 DNA is kept, in frame starting at base 1. Reading the germline V gene gives CDR1 SQVTM and CDR2 ANQGSEA. Trimming at the junction amounts to 5 bases on V and 8 bases on J, and the germline ends lie 10 bases apart. CD8 naive samples were obtained by positive selection for CCR7 among CD45RO-negative cells, yielding a CD45RA+CCR7+ population from which TemRA cells were excluded. Donors were healthy HIV-negative adults with no recently reported acute infections or vaccinations. Only Caucasian adults living in Nashville, Tennessee, USA were represented among the donors. Blood was obtained by leukapheresis, after which PBMCs were separated by Ficoll-Histopaque density gradient centrifugation and cryopreserved in liquid nitrogen vapor phase. Analytical flow cytometry was used to check the purity and quantity of every magnetically sorted T cell population. Genomic DNA was isolated from every sorted fraction and measured by UV absorbance on a Nanodrop 2000c.

These data belong to a study of shared clonotypes between healthy human individuals (TCRdb year 2020). In terms of the full investigation: A few men and a couple of women, aged 18 to 49 years, made up the cohort. For each donor, CD4 naive and CD4 memory were each given three plates, CD8 naive was given two plates, and CD8 memory was given one plate. Blood TCR repertoires of roughly 5 healthy adults were deeply sequenced to estimate repertoire size and the extent of clonotype sharing between individuals. To increase sequencing depth and limit assay-specific biases, different laboratories used diverse techniques to prepare libraries and sequence TCR repertoires. Leukapheresis yielded between about 0.94 and 9 billion PBMCs per donor. The paper's findings and limits, for the study overall: Because the study included only a small number of donors, the genetic and exposure-history diversity represented was limited. Larger estimated clonotype richness was generally found for naive subsets than for memory subsets. Based on pairwise subsampling, the degree of clonotype sharing among donors was expected to be affected by sequencing depth. Sampling was restricted to blood, and TCR repertoires in tissues likely differ from the TCR repertoires found in blood. Across four donors, roughly 5.4% of naive CD4, approximately 3.6% of naive CD8, about 2% of memory CD4, and 0.4% of memory CD8 clonotypes were shared. Clonotypes shared by all four sorted-subset donors showed higher generation probabilities than non-shared clonotypes. Incomplete sequencing was indicated by rarefaction of sorted-subset datasets, despite the large sequencing depth.

The chain couples TRBV29-1 to TRBJ2-1; 5 matching bases give a weak D call of TRBD2. The sequencing input was naive CD8+ T cells from PBMCs. Reading the label with the study, this specimen's cell subset or site is: CD45RA+CCR7+. This TCR was sampled from a man between 18 and 29 years old in good health. Some clones in this sample may be carry-over from other donors' samples. The CDR3 region reads CSVLTTDEQFF. Here is the DNA: TGCAGCGTTTTGACTACCGATGAGCAGTTCTTC.